This TCR beta chain appears in the sequencing data of a study of T cells after yellow fever vaccination. General study findings and limits: Subsequent to the booster, the majority of primary-vaccination clones reappeared (around 96% CD4, roughly 90% CD8). High-abundance clonotypes from the bulk population could contaminate FACS-sorted repertoires.

The TCR cDNA carried a universal primer site and UMIs from 5'RACE template switching. Via MiXCR, TCRdb re-called the 5' RACE reads, giving one row per CDR3 protein. The table lists approximately 70,000 distinct CDR3 sequences, about 6.5% of them singletons. The CDR3 totals 14 residues. Looked up from germline, CDR1 is LNHNV and CDR2 is YYDKDF (reference sequence). V was pared by 3 bases and J by 2 bases, with 3 bases of the junction left unmatched. Remarks on this clonotype: Its antigen is still unknown.

The sample was CD8+ T cells sorted from PBMCs, taken approximately 47 days after the first yellow fever vaccination. The receptor comes from a man in his late teens or twenties who received the YFV17D yellow fever vaccine. The J gene is TRBJ2-5, the V gene TRBV15; 7 positions agree with TRBD1. CDR3 amino acids: CATSSDREQETQYF. The CDR3 region has the DNA TGTGCCACCAGCAGCGACAGGGAACAAGAGACCCAGTACTTC.